This T cell receptor (beta chain) is drawn from a study of STAT5B mutations in CD4+ large granular lymphocyte leukemia. This clone was seen a handful of times. Its antigen is unknown. The germline V gene has CDR1 SNHLY and CDR2 FYNNEI. The CDR3 has 15 amino acids. V lost 3 bases and J lost 0; bases outside the gene matches: 4. TCRdb's table, derived via immunoSEQ multiplex PCR, lists solely in-frame clones and lacks some. This sample has 30,000 to 35,000 clones, with less than 80% found just once. Findings and caveats of the study: Data were not HLA-matched across samples. Compared with healthy controls (2/35), patient top clones favored TRBV06 (8/27). About 24% of private leukemic clonotypes occurred rarely in other patients' non-leukemic repertoires.

Sequenced material: CD4+ T cells from blood buffy coats. This rearrangement joins TRBV2 to TRBJ1-1; the match to TRBD1 covers 7 bases. The TCR comes from a human donor in good health. The CDR3 loop is CASSDRTGMNTEAFF. CDR3 sequence (DNA): TGTGCCAGCAGTGACCGGACAGGAATGAACACTGAAGCTTTCTTT.